These 32 T cell receptor beta chains were all obtained from the same sample, sequenced in a study of CD8 T cells in ankylosing spondylitis. Whole-study findings and limits: Ankylosing spondylitis blood appeared to be characterized by a TCR beta motif of eight highly homologous variants.

Antigens for these TCRs are unknown. TCRdb called the 5' RACE reads again in MiXCR, with one record for every CDR3 protein. The sample yields roughly 700,000 distinct CDR3 sequences, roughly 19% seen once. Sequenced sample: blood, either unsorted or a sorted T cell fraction (not recorded which). All receptors derive from a male donor with ankylosing spondylitis.

V usage is TRBV24-1 and J usage is TRBJ2-5, with D maybe TRBD2 (6 bases). The V end lost 10 bases, the J end lost 5 bases, and 16 bases lay between the germline ends. The germline gives CDR1 KGHDR, CDR2 SFDVKD. The length of the CDR3 is 13 residues. The CDR3 region is CATVGGHAETQYF. Here the CDR3 DNA reads TGTGCCACGGTCGGAGGGCACGCGGAGACCCAGTACTTC.

This clonotype was counted between two and nine times. The chain recombines TRBV20-1 with TRBJ2-7; perhaps TRBD2 as D (5 bases). Germline loops: CDR1 DFQATT, CDR2 SNEGSKA (reference sequence). This CDR3 is 14 amino acids long. V was pared by 0 bases and J by 1 base, with 10 bases between. The CDR3 loop reads CSARDEIASYEQYF. For the CDR3, the DNA is TGCAGTGCTAGAGATGAAATAGCGTCCTACGAGCAGTACTTC.

This clonotype was seen repeatedly, ten times or more. The chain combines TRBV12-3 or TRBV12-4 with TRBJ2-3; 9 bases align to TRBD2. CDR3 size: 15 residues. V gave up 3 bases and J gave up 6 bases; unmatched junction bases: 7. As DNA, the CDR3 is TGTGCCAGCAGTTTTCTCGGCGGGAGGGGGGATACGCAGTATTTT. This codes for CASSFLGGRGDTQYF.

At least ten counts were recorded for this clonotype. This rearrangement joins TRBV12-3 or TRBV12-4 to TRBJ1-1, with D unclear. The CDR3 runs to 11 residues. The ends were cut back, 6 bases at V and 3 bases at J, with 5 bases in the middle. The CDR3 protein is CASRRDTEAFF. CDR3 nucleotide sequence: TGTGCCAGCAGGCGGGACACTGAAGCTTTCTTT.

The V gene is TRBV10-2, the J gene TRBJ1-1, with 9 nucleotides matching TRBD1. Germline values: CDR1 WSHSY, CDR2 SAAADI. Trimming removed 7 bases from V and 1 base from J; junction bases left unmatched: 1. The CDR3 is 13 amino acids. The chain's CDR3 is CASTDRGNTEAFF. As DNA, the CDR3 is TGCGCCAGCACGGACAGGGGGAACACTGAAGCTTTCTTT.

This clonotype was counted a few times. The chain couples TRBV7-8 to TRBJ1-2; maybe TRBD1 (5 bases). Trimming took 5 bases from V and 4 from J, leaving 17 bases between them. This CDR3 spans 15 amino acids. The germline gives CDR1 SGHVS, CDR2 FQNEAQ. The CDR3 DNA sequence: TGTGCCAGCAGCCTATACGGGGGGGTGGGCTATGGCTACACCTTC. As protein: CASSLYGGVGYGYTF.

The CDR3 protein is CASSSLPEATHEQFF. The DNA for the CDR3 is TGTGCCAGCAGCTCTCTGCCCGAGGCTACCCATGAGCAGTTCTTC. The rearrangement uses TRBV7-8 and TRBJ2-1, with D uncertain. Germline CDR1 reads SGHVS; CDR2 reads FQNEAQ. With 4 bases removed from V and 8 bases from J, the gap between germline ends came to 18 bases. The CDR3 consists of 15 residues.

This sequence joins TRBV2 and TRBJ1-3; unclear D gene. V was shortened by 4 bases and J by 2 bases, with 12 bases between the two germline ends. The CDR3 length is 15 residues. Germline CDR1 and CDR2: SNHLY and FYNNEI. The CDR3 here is CASSARGRPGNTIYF. For the CDR3, the DNA is TGTGCCAGCAGTGCCCGGGGAAGGCCTGGAAACACCATATATTTT. Variable domain in full (rest from reference TRBV2 and TRBJ1-3): EPEVTQTPSHQVTQMGQEVILRCVPISNHLYFYWYRQILGQKVEFLVSFYNNEISEKSEIFDDQFSVERPDGSNFTLKIRSTKLEDSAMYFCASSARGRPGNTIYFGEGSWLTVV.

The V gene is TRBV6-1, the J gene TRBJ2-1; 10 bases fit TRBD1. The CDR3 loop spans 15 amino acids. Germline-derived CDR1 and CDR2 are MNHNS and SASEGT. Trimming cost V 2 bases and J 5 bases; bases outside gene matches: 3. In DNA, the CDR3 is TGTGCCAGCAGTGAACCCGGGACAGGGGACAATGAGCAGTTCTTC. It translates to CASSEPGTGDNEQFF.

This clonotype was detected a few times. V is TRBV11-1 and J is TRBJ2-1; TRBD1 might be the D (6 bases). The CDR3 runs 12 residues. Germline V gene sequence: CDR1 SGHAT, CDR2 FQDESV (reference sequence). The V and J ends lost 10 bases and 7 bases respectively, with 14 bases between them. CDR3 region: CATRAGANEQFF. Written as DNA, the CDR3 is TGTGCCACCAGGGCAGGGGCGAATGAGCAGTTCTTC.

This chain links TRBV5-4 with TRBJ2-7, with D perhaps assigned TRBD1 or TRBD2 (5 bases each). Germline V gives CDR1 SGHNT, CDR2 YYREEE (reference sequence). The CDR3 extends over 14 amino acids. The germline V and J ends were trimmed by 6 bases and 0 bases, with 13 bases remaining between them. The CDR3 loop is CASNPGPSSYEQYF. DNA for the CDR3: TGTGCCAGCAACCCGGGACCGAGCTCCTACGAGCAGTACTTC.

The rearrangement links TRBV4-1 to TRBJ2-3; D gene ambiguous. The CDR3 is made up of 13 amino acids. The V and J ends lost 5 bases and 0 bases respectively, with 6 bases between them. CDR1 MGHRA and CDR2 YSYEKL come from the germline V gene. The CDR3 bases are TGCGCCAGCAGCATCACTAGCACAGATACGCAGTATTTT. This gives the protein CASSITSTDTQYF.

V is TRBV2 and J is TRBJ2-2, with 7 nucleotides matching TRBD2. After removal of 4 bases from V and 4 bases from J, the junction contained 3 bases not matched to a gene. The CDR3 totals 14 residues. CDR1 is SNHLY and CDR2 is FYNNEI in the germline V gene. The CDR3 spells CASSGTRGTGELFF. The CDR3, as DNA: TGTGCCAGCAGTGGGACTAGAGGCACCGGGGAGCTGTTTTTT.

This clonotype was seen only a few times. This chain joins TRBV4-3 and TRBJ2-2, with D tentatively TRBD2 (5 bases). Germline V CDR1 and CDR2: LGHNA, YSLEER. V lost 3 bases and J 2 bases, leaving 10 bases between the germline ends. CDR3 length: 15 amino acids. The DNA for the CDR3 is TGCGCCAGCAGCCATGGACTGGACAACACCGGGGAGCTGTTTTTT. It encodes CASSHGLDNTGELFF.

The rearrangement links TRBV20-1 to TRBJ1-5; a possible D gene is TRBD1 (5 bases). The germline V and J ends were trimmed by 3 bases and 2 bases, with 14 bases remaining between them. The CDR3 is 15 amino acids. The germline V gene encodes CDR1 DFQATT and CDR2 SNEGSKA (reference sequence). The CDR3 here is CSASGGTGGNQPQHF. The CDR3 region has the DNA TGCAGTGCTAGTGGGGGGACCGGGGGCAATCAGCCCCAGCATTTT.

This rearrangement joins TRBV13 to TRBJ2-3; 9 bases align to TRBD2. The CDR3 extends over 17 amino acids. The germline V gene has CDR1 PRHDT and CDR2 FYEKMQ (reference sequence). V shed 0 bases and J 6 bases; nucleotides not matched to a gene: 10. As DNA, the CDR3 is TGTGCCAGCAGCTTAGGACTAGCGGGCACCCCTTCGGATACGCAGTATTTT. Its translation: CASSLGLAGTPSDTQYF.

The chain recombines TRBV20-1 with TRBJ2-2; D possibly corresponds to TRBD2 (5 bases). V was trimmed by 5 bases and J by 1 base, leaving 11 bases between them. From germline, CDR1 is DFQATT and CDR2 SNEGSKA (reference sequence). The CDR3 has 14 residues. CDR3 amino acids: CSAPLAGNTGELFF. The CDR3 DNA sequence: TGCAGTGCTCCGCTGGCGGGGAACACCGGGGAGCTGTTTTTT.

The rearrangement joins TRBV20-1 to TRBJ1-2, with 7 bases fitting TRBD1. The CDR3 is 20 residues long. J gave up 4 bases and V 0 bases, and 23 bases lay outside the gene matches. CDR1 is DFQATT, CDR2 SNEGSKA, per germline (reference sequence). The CDR3 nucleotides are TGCAGTGCTAGAGATGGCTATACGACACAGGGGCCTGACGGGGCCTATGGCTACACCTTC. Its translation: CSARDGYTTQGPDGAYGYTF.

In its sample, this clonotype was seen once. This chain links TRBV2 with TRBJ1-5; 9 bases are a match to TRBD1. The V segment lost 6 bases and the J segment 4 bases; nucleotides outside the gene matches: 13. The CDR3 runs to 17 residues. The germline V gene has CDR1 SNHLY and CDR2 FYNNEI. This CDR3 reads CASSKGQGGTPNQPQHF. In DNA, the CDR3 is TGTGCCAGCAGCAAGGGACAGGGAGGCACGCCGAATCAGCCCCAGCATTTT.

Only a few counts were recorded for this clonotype. The chain links TRBV7-9 to TRBJ2-5; D gene ambiguous. V was shortened by 1 base and J by 5 bases, with 11 bases between the two germline ends. The CDR3 has 14 amino acids. Per the germline V gene, CDR1 is SEHNR and CDR2 is FQNEAQ (reference sequence). The chain's CDR3 is CASSLVAPRETQYF. In nucleotides, the CDR3 is TGTGCCAGCAGCTTAGTAGCCCCGAGGGAGACCCAGTACTTC.

Ten or more counts support this clonotype. V and J are TRBV7-2 and TRBJ2-7; the match to TRBD2 covers 9 bases. Germline V CDR1 and CDR2: SGHTA, FQGNSA. The CDR3 is 16 amino acids. J gave up 2 bases and V 1 base, and 6 bases lay outside the gene matches. The chain's CDR3 is CASSLEASGTPYEQYF. The CDR3 DNA follows: TGTGCCAGCAGCTTAGAGGCTAGCGGGACCCCCTACGAGCAGTACTTC.

This clonotype occurred a few times. The chain carries TRBV4-1 and TRBJ2-2; D gene ambiguous. The V gene's germline CDR1 is MGHRA and CDR2 YSYEKL. The length of the CDR3 is 14 residues. Trimming pared 0 bases from V and 5 bases from J, leaving 7 bases between. The CDR3: CASSQDRITGELFF. For the CDR3, the DNA is TGCGCCAGCAGCCAAGATCGGATTACCGGGGAGCTGTTTTTT.

The chain recombines TRBV11-2 with TRBJ2-5; TRBD1 is a possible D gene (5 bases). This CDR3 contains 15 residues. Trimming took off 5 bases at V and 3 bases at J, with 16 bases between the two ends. Germline V gene lookup returns CDR1 SGHAT and CDR2 FQNNGV. CDR3 in amino acids: CASSPRTPSKETQYF. In DNA, the CDR3 is TGTGCCAGCAGCCCCCGGACACCCTCCAAAGAGACCCAGTACTTC.

V gene TRBV15 combines with J gene TRBJ1-4; D ambiguous. Germline CDR1 is LNHNV and CDR2 is YYDKDF (reference sequence). V was clipped by 5 bases and J by 8 bases, with 18 bases between them. This CDR3 has 15 residues. In nucleotides, the CDR3 is TGTGCCACCAGCGGATACTCAGGAGAAGGGGAAAAACTGTTTTTT. It codes for CATSGYSGEGEKLFF.

This clonotype was found a few times. The chain recombines TRBV30 with TRBJ2-4; tentative D call: TRBD2 (6 bases). The CDR3 extends over 13 amino acids. Trimming left V 1 base short and J 5 bases short, with 9 bases between. Per the germline V gene, CDR1 is GTSNPN and CDR2 is SVGIG (reference sequence). The CDR3 DNA follows: TGTGCCTGGAGTGGCGGGGCTCAAAACATTCAGTACTTC. Protein: CAWSGGAQNIQYF.

This sequence joins TRBV12-5 and TRBJ2-2, with D possibly called TRBD1 or TRBD2 (5 bases each). CDR3 length equals 17 residues. V was pared by 1 base and J by 0 bases, with 12 bases between. Germline V lookup: CDR1 LGHNT, CDR2 FRNRAP. The CDR3 region has the DNA TGTGCTAGTGGTTTGGCAGGGAGCCTAACGAACACCGGGGAGCTGTTTTTT. Translated: CASGLAGSLTNTGELFF.

In this sample, this clonotype turned up many times. V gene TRBV10-3 combines with J gene TRBJ2-5, with a weak D call TRBD2 (6 bases). V was clipped by 8 bases and J by 2 bases, with 12 bases between them. The CDR3 runs 13 residues. The germline V gene has CDR1 ENHRY and CDR2 SYGVKD. The CDR3 here is CAIATSQQETQYF. CDR3 coding DNA: TGTGCCATCGCGACTAGTCAACAAGAGACCCAGTACTTC.

This clonotype showed up just a few times. The chain couples TRBV6-5 to TRBJ2-1, with D possibly being TRBD1 or TRBD2 (5 bases each). In germline, CDR1 is MNHEY, CDR2 SVGAGI. CDR3 size: 15 residues. Between the trimmed V and J ends, which lost 0 bases and 0 bases, there was a span of 6 bases. CDR3: CASSYSGGSYNEQFF. The CDR3 bases are TGTGCCAGCAGTTACTCTGGGGGCTCCTACAATGAGCAGTTCTTC.

This clonotype was detected a few times. This rearrangement joins TRBV5-1 to TRBJ2-3; D is undetermined. This CDR3 has 12 residues. In germline, CDR1 is SGHRS, CDR2 YFSETQ. V gave up 6 bases and J gave up 2 bases, with 7 bases separating them. CDR3 amino acids: CASTANTDTQYF. The CDR3, as DNA: TGCGCCAGCACAGCGAACACAGATACGCAGTATTTT.

The table lists this clonotype with a few counts. V is TRBV6-2 or TRBV6-3 and J is TRBJ2-7, with a tentative D call TRBD2 (6 bases). The CDR3 loop spans 13 amino acids. The germline V gene encodes CDR1 MNHEY and CDR2 SVGEGT. With 5 bases removed from V and 6 bases from J, the gap between germline ends came to 14 bases. The CDR3 nucleotides read TGTGCCAGCAGTCCGGGGGTACCGAGCGAGCAGTACTTC. Translating gives CASSPGVPSEQYF.

This clonotype has only a few counts. This chain connects TRBV30 to TRBJ2-2; D may match TRBD1 or TRBD2 (5 bases each). The CDR3 has 14 amino acids. Germline V gives CDR1 GTSNPN, CDR2 SVGIG (reference sequence). Trimming pared 3 bases from V and 8 bases from J, leaving 16 bases between. CDR3 bases: TGTGCCTGGAGCCCAGGGACCTCTGGGGGGGAGCTGTTTTTT. This encodes CAWSPGTSGGELFF.

This chain connects TRBV3-1 to TRBJ2-5; D gene unclear. The germline gives CDR1 LGHDT, CDR2 YNNKEL (reference sequence). V was shortened by 4 bases and J by 4 bases, with 10 bases between the two germline ends. This CDR3 has 13 residues. The chain's CDR3 is CASSRLSGETQYF. The DNA for the CDR3 is TGTGCCAGCAGCCGGTTGAGTGGAGAGACCCAGTACTTC.